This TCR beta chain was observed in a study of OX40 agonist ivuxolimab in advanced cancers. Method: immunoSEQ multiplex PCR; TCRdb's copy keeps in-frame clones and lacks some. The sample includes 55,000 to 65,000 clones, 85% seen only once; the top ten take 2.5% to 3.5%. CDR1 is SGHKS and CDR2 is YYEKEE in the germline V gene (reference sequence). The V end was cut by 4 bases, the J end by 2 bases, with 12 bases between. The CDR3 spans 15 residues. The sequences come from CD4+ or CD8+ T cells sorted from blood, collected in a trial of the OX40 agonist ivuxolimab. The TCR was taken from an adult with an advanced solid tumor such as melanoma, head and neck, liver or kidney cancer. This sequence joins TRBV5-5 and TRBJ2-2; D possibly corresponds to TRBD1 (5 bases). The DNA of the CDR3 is TGTGCCAGCAGCCCGCTCCAGGGTAACACCGGGGAGCTGTTTTTT. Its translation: CASSPLQGNTGELFF.